The following is a TCR beta chain sequence with its context. The sample's time point: blood 2 weeks post-SBRT. Noted treatment: 15 Gy SBRT to primary tumor, nephrectomy 4 weeks later. Blood was sampled at baseline, 2 weeks and 4 weeks after SBRT. This sample is part of a study of radiation and T cells in renal cell carcinoma. Study overall: Nephrectomy followed 15 Gy stereotactic body radiation by 4 weeks.

The CDR3 is 15 amino acids. Trimming left V 6 bases short and J 7 bases short, with 21 bases between. The germline CDR1 and CDR2 sequences are SGHAT and FQDESV (reference sequence). The repertoire was sequenced with immunoSEQ multiplex PCR; TCRdb's copy has only in-frame clones and lacks some. The sample has roughly 130,000 clones, 85% to 90% seen once. V usage is TRBV11-1 and J usage is TRBJ1-2; a weak D match, TRBD1 (5 bases). This TCR came from a woman aged 70-85 years with renal cell carcinoma. Sequencing used blood, obtained from a patient whose treatment included radiotherapy and nephrectomy. The CDR3 region is CASSSRGPVSLGYTF. The DNA for the CDR3 is TGTGCCAGCAGTTCCCGGGGCCCAGTGAGTCTTGGCTACACCTTC.